The entry below describes one T cell receptor (beta chain). Its specificity is unknown. PCR employed 60 Vbeta and 13 Jbeta primers. Profiling relied on immunoSEQ multiplex PCR, and the TCRdb table lists in-frame clones only, not all of them. The sample table includes approximately 40,000 clones. The CDR3 sequence is 13 residues long. Trimming left V 5 bases short and J 4 bases short, with 11 bases between. Germline V gene data show CDR1 as SNHLY and CDR2 as FYNNEI. This sample was included in a study of cytomegalovirus exposure and HLA in healthy donors. Overall study results and limits: As confirmed in vitro, three CMV-associated chains were specific for CMV antigens. It has been reported that TCR beta sequences accurately predicted the HLA-A and HLA-B alleles of most subjects.

The rearrangement uses TRBV2 and TRBJ1-1; perhaps TRBD1 as D (6 bases). The specimen sequenced was PBMCs. The TCR originated in a human donor in good health. The CDR3 spells CASSTTGITEAFF. The CDR3 region has the DNA TGTGCCAGCAGTACGACAGGCATCACTGAAGCTTTCTTT.